This T cell receptor beta chain was sequenced in a study of PD-L1 blockade in urothelial cancer (TCRdb year 2017). Regarding the study in general: Therapy was started in the mid-2010s for all patients, and atezolizumab 1,200 mg was administered intravenously every 3 weeks. Blood samples were analyzed 3 weeks after the start of treatment (second dose) and 6 weeks after the start of treatment. Patients had an ECOG performance status of 0 or 1 and had received between 0 and 3 prior chemotherapy regimens. Under 30 patients had pretreatment blood TCR-seq, about 25 had at least one posttreatment blood collection, and about 25 had tumor TCR-seq. Durable clinical benefit was achieved by nine patients but not by the remaining 20. In the same patients, pretreatment tumors underwent whole exome sequencing and RNA sequencing in addition to TCR sequencing. Pretreatment tumor samples and matched peripheral blood, collected serially before and after atezolizumab treatment, underwent TCR sequencing. The study was an exploratory multi-omic analysis of somatic, immune and clinical correlates of response to PD-L1 blockade with atezolizumab in urothelial cancer. Durable clinical benefit was defined as a progression-free survival longer than 6 months, and TCR features were additionally tested against progression-free survival and overall survival. Blood samples gave median yields of around 140,000 T cells and over 80,000 unique TCRs, along with a median clonality of around 0.08. About 85% of the roughly 29 patients were males with bladder-origin urothelial cancer, and about 65% of the 29 reported a prior smoking history.

The time point label of this sample denotes: peripheral blood 6 weeks after treatment start. A total of around 30 patients with locally advanced or metastatic urothelial carcinoma, treated at Memorial Sloan Kettering on a trial protocol, made up the cohort. Peripheral blood mononuclear cells were collected pretreatment and during treatment, with between 1 and 8 total time points obtained per patient. The Qiagen DNeasy Blood extraction kit was used to purify genomic DNA from total PBMCs and tumor samples. PBMCs were collected pretreatment and during treatment, and were isolated and stored as previously described. To estimate absolute template abundance from read counts, synthetic TCR analog templates were spiked into each PCR. TCRbeta CDR3 regions were amplified from genomic DNA with bias-controlled V and J gene primers using the immunoSEQ assay. Rearranged TCRbeta segments were sequenced at approximately 20X coverage. In the authors' own workflow: Clustering was used to correct sequencing errors, and CDR3s were annotated against IMGT so that V, D and J genes could be assigned. Downstream analyses used only productive TCRbeta rearrangements and left out out-of-frame or stop-codon sequences. To compute clonality, Shannon entropy was normalized by the log of the number of unique productive sequences and then subtracted from one. Fisher's exact test with Benjamini-Hochberg correction, at a threshold of adjusted p below 0.01, was used to find clones that differed between time points or between blood and tumor. Entries here come from immuneACCESS through TCRdb and include only in-frame sequences with V and J called. Some clones fail to appear in such tables; in the studies checked, an unresolved V gene covers under half of the shortfall, and the cause of the remainder is unknown. V, J and clone size are taken as reported in that table, and D and trimming were inferred from the DNA itself. This sample gives more than 90,000 clones in total; around 93% of them show up just once. The ten biggest clones cover around 3.7% of the sample.

Paper-wide results and their limitations: At 3 weeks after the start of treatment, tumor-associated TCR clones in peripheral blood had expanded more in patients with durable benefit (n ≈ 20, p = 0.022). Small sample size (n ≈ 29) and many exploratory analyses mean the results are intended to be hypothesis-generating. Improved progression-free and overall survival was associated with having pretreatment peripheral blood TCR clonality below the median.

At the junction V is shortened by 2 bases and J by 7 bases, with 18 bases in between. Its CDR3 holds 17 amino acids, cysteine through phenylalanine. Only the CDR3 portion is preserved as DNA: 51 bases, with reading frame beginning at the first base. The germline V gene specifies MGHRA as CDR1 and YSYEKL as CDR2. As concerns this clone: Its antigen remains undetermined. No base quality values were provided; no much bigger clone lies one nucleotide off.

This sequence uses TRBV4-1 and TRBJ1-6; TRBD1 is a weak D gene call, 6 bases matching. The sample consisted of PBMCs, taken around atezolizumab (anti-PD-L1) treatment. The sequence was obtained from a man in his sixties with urothelial cancer. The CDR3 reads as follows: CASSQTRRGGSNSPLHF. The nucleotide sequence is TGCGCCAGCAGCCAAACACGGAGGGGGGGTTCCAATTCACCCCTCCACTTT.